This entry lists 14 T cell receptor beta chains sequenced from one sample in a study of CD4+ T cells in melanoma. Clones were sequenced by immunoSEQ multiplex PCR, and TCRdb holds only the in-frame ones, with some missing. This sample yields about 140,000 clones, of which approximately 91% are seen a single time; more than 1.5% belongs to the top ten. These receptors were collected from a human donor with melanoma.

The V gene is TRBV5-1, the J gene TRBJ2-5, with 8 bases lining up with TRBD2. This CDR3 is built from 15 residues. Trimming took 4 bases from V and 1 from J; bases not matched to a gene: 6. Germline loops: CDR1 SGHRS, CDR2 YFSETQ. In nucleotides, the CDR3 is TGCGCCAGCAGCCTGACCACTAGCGGCCAAGAGACCCAGTACTTC. Protein sequence: CASSLTTSGQETQYF.

CDR3 protein: CAWGRKAYEQYF. In nucleotides, the CDR3 is TGTGCCTGGGGGCGGAAGGCCTACGAGCAGTACTTC. The chain recombines TRBV30 with TRBJ2-7; D not certain. V gave up 5 bases and J gave up 2 bases, with 10 bases separating them. Germline assignment: CDR1 GTSNPN and CDR2 SVGIG (reference sequence). The CDR3 loop spans 12 amino acids.

This chain uses TRBV9 with TRBJ2-5, with D uncertain. The CDR3 sequence is 15 residues long. Trimming stripped 0 bases from V and 0 bases from J, with 9 bases between. The germline V gene has CDR1 SGDLS and CDR2 YYNGEE. The CDR3 here is CASSVDLGNQETQYF. For the CDR3, the DNA is TGTGCCAGCAGCGTAGATTTGGGGAACCAAGAGACCCAGTACTTC.

As regards this clone: The same CDR3 arises from other DNA sequences in this sample as well. V is TRBV9 and J is TRBJ2-1; the match to TRBD2 covers 8 bases. V shed 2 bases, J shed 1 base, and the junction held 2 bases outside the gene matches. The CDR3 is made up of 15 amino acids. CDR1 SGDLS and CDR2 YYNGEE come from the germline V gene. CDR3 loop: CASSVSGGSYNEQFF. In DNA, the CDR3 is TGTGCCAGCAGCGTGAGCGGGGGATCCTACAATGAGCAGTTCTTC.

The chain links TRBV29-1 to TRBJ2-1; the D gene is possibly TRBD1 (6 bases). The V and J ends lost 5 bases and 10 bases respectively, with 15 bases between them. CDR3 length equals 12 residues. From germline, CDR1 is SQVTM and CDR2 ANQGSEA. The CDR3 DNA sequence: TGCAGCGTTTACACTGACAGGATGGAGCAGTTCTTC. Its protein product is CSVYTDRMEQFF.

The table lists this clone with a count of one. The chain employs TRBV7-9 and TRBJ2-1, with TRBD1 identical over 8 bases. CDR3 length equals 15 residues. J gave up 7 bases and V 5 bases, and 10 bases lay outside the gene matches. Germline V lookup: CDR1 SEHNR, CDR2 FQNEAQ (reference sequence). CDR3 sequence: CASSRDRPPRNEQFF. The CDR3 coding sequence is TGTGCCAGCAGCCGGGACAGGCCGCCCAGGAATGAGCAGTTCTTC.

The chain joins TRBV28 to TRBJ1-5; possibly TRBD1 for D (6 bases). Germline CDR1 and CDR2: MDHEN and SYDVKM. The CDR3 loop spans 19 amino acids. V gave up 4 bases and J gave up 0 bases, with 22 bases separating them. The CDR3, as DNA: TGTGCCAGCAGTTCACTGGGAGAGGGAGGGGGGGATAGCAATCAGCCCCAGCATTTT. Amino acids: CASSSLGEGGGDSNQPQHF.

The chain combines TRBV4-1 with TRBJ2-7; D gene uncertain. Trimming left V 1 base short and J 1 base short, with 11 bases between. This CDR3 comprises 15 residues. The germline CDR1 and CDR2 sequences are MGHRA and YSYEKL. CDR3 sequence: CASSQADGQSYEQYF. For the CDR3, the DNA is TGCGCCAGCAGCCAAGCTGACGGCCAATCCTACGAGCAGTACTTC.

The chain links TRBV25-1 to TRBJ2-1; D gene unclear. This CDR3 is 15 amino acids long. V was trimmed by 3 bases and J by 2 bases, leaving 11 bases between them. Germline assignment: CDR1 MGHDK and CDR2 SYGVNS. In DNA form, the CDR3 reads TGTGCCAGCAGTGAGAGACGGTCTACCTACAATGAGCAGTTCTTC. This gives the protein CASSERRSTYNEQFF.

A single count supports this clone. The chain combines TRBV5-6 with TRBJ1-6; D is perhaps TRBD1 (6 bases). This CDR3 comprises 16 residues. Germline V gene lookup returns CDR1 SGHDT and CDR2 YYEEEE. V was clipped by 1 base and J by 10 bases, with 18 bases between them. DNA for the CDR3: TGTGCCAGCAGCTTGCGATCGGGCAGGGGAGCCTCACCCCTCCACTTT. Translating gives CASSLRSGRGASPLHF.

The chain recombines TRBV5-5 with TRBJ1-1; D might be TRBD1 (6 bases). The CDR3 covers 14 residues. Germline CDR1 is SGHKS and CDR2 is YYEKEE (reference sequence). V was trimmed by 4 bases and J by 7 bases, leaving 17 bases between them. CDR3 protein: CASSLGGAPNEAFF. As DNA, the CDR3 is TGTGCCAGCAGCCTGGGGGGGGCGCCCAATGAAGCTTTCTTT.

The chain couples TRBV7-9 to TRBJ1-1, with D possibly being TRBD1 (6 bases). V shed 5 bases and J shed 2 bases, with 12 bases lying between them. The length of the CDR3 is 14 residues. The V gene's germline CDR1 is SEHNR and CDR2 FQNEAQ (reference sequence). CDR3 nucleotides: TGTGCCAGCAGCGTAGAGACAGGTAACACTGAAGCTTTCTTT. Translated: CASSVETGNTEAFF.

The chain recombines TRBV7-9 with TRBJ2-4; 8 bases agree with TRBD2. The V segment lost 2 bases and the J segment 0 bases; nucleotides outside the gene matches: 12. In germline, CDR1 is SEHNR, CDR2 FQNEAQ (reference sequence). The CDR3 is 19 residues long. The CDR3: CASSLSSVSGVRAKNIQYF. Written as DNA, the CDR3 is TGTGCCAGCAGCTTAAGCTCCGTTAGCGGGGTGAGAGCCAAAAACATTCAGTACTTC.

The chain combines TRBV2 with TRBJ1-2, with no clear D. Trimming removed 7 bases at V and 3 bases at J, with 15 bases between. The length of the CDR3 is 14 residues. Germline V CDR1 and CDR2: SNHLY, FYNNEI. The CDR3 sequence is CASIQRPQDYGYTF. The CDR3 coding sequence is TGTGCCAGCATCCAGCGGCCCCAGGACTATGGCTACACCTTC. Using reference TRBV2 and TRBJ1-2 for the parts outside the CDR3, the full variable domain is EPEVTQTPSHQVTQMGQEVILRCVPISNHLYFYWYRQILGQKVEFLVSFYNNEISEKSEIFDDQFSVERPDGSNFTLKIRSTKLEDSAMYFCASIQRPQDYGYTFGSGTRLTVV.